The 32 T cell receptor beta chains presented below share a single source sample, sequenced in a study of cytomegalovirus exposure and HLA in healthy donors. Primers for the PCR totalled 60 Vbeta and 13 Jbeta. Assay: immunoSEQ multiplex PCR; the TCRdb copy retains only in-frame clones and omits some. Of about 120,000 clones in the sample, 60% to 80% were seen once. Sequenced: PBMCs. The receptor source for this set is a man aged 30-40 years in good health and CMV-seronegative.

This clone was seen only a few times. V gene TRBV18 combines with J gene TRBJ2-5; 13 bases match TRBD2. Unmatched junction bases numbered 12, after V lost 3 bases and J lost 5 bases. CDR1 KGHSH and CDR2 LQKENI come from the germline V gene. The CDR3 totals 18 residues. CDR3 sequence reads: CASSPLGLAGDLGETQYF. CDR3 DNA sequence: TGTGCCAGCTCACCTCTCGGACTAGCGGGGGACCTTGGGGAGACCCAGTACTTC.

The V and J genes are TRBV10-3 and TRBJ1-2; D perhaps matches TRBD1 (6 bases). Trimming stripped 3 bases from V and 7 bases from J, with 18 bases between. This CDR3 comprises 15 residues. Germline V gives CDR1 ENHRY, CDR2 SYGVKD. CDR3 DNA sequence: TGTGCCATCAGTGATTGGAACAGGGTATTTCGTGGCTACACCTTC. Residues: CAISDWNRVFRGYTF.

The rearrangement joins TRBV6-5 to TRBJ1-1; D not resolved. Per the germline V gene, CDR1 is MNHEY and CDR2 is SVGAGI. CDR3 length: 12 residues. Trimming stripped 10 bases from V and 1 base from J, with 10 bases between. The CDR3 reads CANGQENTEAFF. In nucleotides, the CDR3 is TGTGCCAACGGTCAAGAGAACACTGAAGCTTTCTTT.

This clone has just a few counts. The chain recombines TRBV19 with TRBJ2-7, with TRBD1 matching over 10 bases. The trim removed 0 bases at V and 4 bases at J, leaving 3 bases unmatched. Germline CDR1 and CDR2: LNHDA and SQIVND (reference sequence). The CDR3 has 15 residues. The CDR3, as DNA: TGTGCCAGTAGTATAGATTTGGGACAGGGGTACGAGCAGTACTTC. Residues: CASSIDLGQGYEQYF. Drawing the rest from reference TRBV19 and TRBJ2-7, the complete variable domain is DGGITQSPKYLFRKEGQNVTLSCEQNLNHDAMYWYRQDPGQGLRLIYYSQIVNDFQKGDIAEGYSVSREKKESFPLTVTSAQKNPTAFYLCASSIDLGQGYEQYFGPGTRLTVT.

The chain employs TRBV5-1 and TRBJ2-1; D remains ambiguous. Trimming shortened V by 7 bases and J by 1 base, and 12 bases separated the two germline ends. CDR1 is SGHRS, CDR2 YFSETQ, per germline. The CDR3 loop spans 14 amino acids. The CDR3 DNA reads TGCGCCAGCGCCGACACCCATTCCTACAATGAGCAGTTCTTC. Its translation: CASADTHSYNEQFF.

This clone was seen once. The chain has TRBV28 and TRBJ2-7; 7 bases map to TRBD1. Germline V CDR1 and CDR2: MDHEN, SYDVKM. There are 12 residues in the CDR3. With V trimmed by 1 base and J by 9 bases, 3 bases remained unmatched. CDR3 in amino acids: CASSLFGDRQYF. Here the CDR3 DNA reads TGTGCCAGCAGTTTATTCGGGGACAGGCAGTACTTC.

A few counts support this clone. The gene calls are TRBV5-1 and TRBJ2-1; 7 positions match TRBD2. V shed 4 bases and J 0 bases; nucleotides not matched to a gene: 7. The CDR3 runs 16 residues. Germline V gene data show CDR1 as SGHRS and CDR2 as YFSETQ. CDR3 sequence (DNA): TGCGCCAGCAGCCGCACCGGGACTACCTCCTACAATGAGCAGTTCTTC. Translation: CASSRTGTTSYNEQFF.

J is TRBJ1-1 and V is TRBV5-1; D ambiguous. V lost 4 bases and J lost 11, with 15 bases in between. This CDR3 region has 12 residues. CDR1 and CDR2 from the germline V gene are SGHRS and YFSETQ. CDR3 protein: CASSRENQEAFF. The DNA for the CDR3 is TGCGCCAGCAGCAGGGAGAATCAAGAGGCTTTCTTT.

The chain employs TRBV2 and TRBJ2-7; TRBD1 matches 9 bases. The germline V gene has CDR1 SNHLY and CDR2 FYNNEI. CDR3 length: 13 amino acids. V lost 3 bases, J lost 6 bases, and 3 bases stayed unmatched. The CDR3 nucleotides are TGTGCCAGCAGTGAGGGGACAGGGTTCGAGCAGTACTTC. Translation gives CASSEGTGFEQYF. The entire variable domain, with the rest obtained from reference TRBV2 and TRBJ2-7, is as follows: EPEVTQTPSHQVTQMGQEVILRCVPISNHLYFYWYRQILGQKVEFLVSFYNNEISEKSEIFDDQFSVERPDGSNFTLKIRSTKLEDSAMYFCASSEGTGFEQYFGPGTRLTVT.

Written as DNA, the CDR3 is TGTGCCAGCAGCTTATCTAGCGGGGGGATTTACAATGAGCAGTTCTTC. Its translation: CASSLSSGGIYNEQFF. This rearrangement joins TRBV11-2 to TRBJ2-1, with 11 bases lining up with TRBD2. The CDR3 spans 16 residues. Germline values: CDR1 SGHAT, CDR2 FQNNGV. The J segment lost 4 bases and the V segment lost 2 bases, leaving 4 bases of the junction unmatched.

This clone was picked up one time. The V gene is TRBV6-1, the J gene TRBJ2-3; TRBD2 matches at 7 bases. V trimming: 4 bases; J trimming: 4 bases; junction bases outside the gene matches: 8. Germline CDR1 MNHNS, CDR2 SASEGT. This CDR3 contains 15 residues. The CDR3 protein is CASSGLLASADTQYF. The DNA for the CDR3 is TGTGCCAGCAGTGGACTACTAGCGTCTGCAGATACGCAGTATTTT.

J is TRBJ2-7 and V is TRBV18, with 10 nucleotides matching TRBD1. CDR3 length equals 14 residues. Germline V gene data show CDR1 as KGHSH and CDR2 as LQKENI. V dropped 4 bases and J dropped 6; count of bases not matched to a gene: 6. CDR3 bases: TGTGCCAGCTCACAGGGACAGGGGCTACTCGAGCAGTACTTC. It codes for CASSQGQGLLEQYF.

CDR3 coding DNA: TGCGCCAGCAGCCAAGATCCTAGCGGGGGTTACGAGCAGTACTTC. Translation gives CASSQDPSGGYEQYF. The chain has TRBV4-3 and TRBJ2-7; TRBD2 agrees at 10 bases. Germline-derived CDR1 and CDR2 are LGHNA and YSLEER. The ends lost 0 bases at V and 4 bases at J; junction bases unmatched: 3. CDR3 length: 15 residues.

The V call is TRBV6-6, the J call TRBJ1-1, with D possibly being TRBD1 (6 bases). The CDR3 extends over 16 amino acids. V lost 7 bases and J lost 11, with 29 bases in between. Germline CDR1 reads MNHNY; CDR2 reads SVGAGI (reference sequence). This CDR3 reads CASTHIGDPRGRVAFF. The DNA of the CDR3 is TGTGCCAGCACTCACATCGGGGATCCCAGGGGACGGGTCGCTTTCTTT.

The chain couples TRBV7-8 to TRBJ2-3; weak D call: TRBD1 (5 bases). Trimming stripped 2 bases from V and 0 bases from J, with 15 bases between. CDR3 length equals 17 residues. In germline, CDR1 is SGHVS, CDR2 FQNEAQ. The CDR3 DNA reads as TGTGCCAGCAGCTTAAGAAGACAGTATCTTAGCACAGATACGCAGTATTTT. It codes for CASSLRRQYLSTDTQYF.

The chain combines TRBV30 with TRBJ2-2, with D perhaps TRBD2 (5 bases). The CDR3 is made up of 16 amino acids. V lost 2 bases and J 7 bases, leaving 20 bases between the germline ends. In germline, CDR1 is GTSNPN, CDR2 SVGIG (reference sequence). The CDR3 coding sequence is TGTGCCTGGAGTACTCCTTCGGAGGCTTCTTACGGGGAGCTGTTTTTT. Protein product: CAWSTPSEASYGELFF.

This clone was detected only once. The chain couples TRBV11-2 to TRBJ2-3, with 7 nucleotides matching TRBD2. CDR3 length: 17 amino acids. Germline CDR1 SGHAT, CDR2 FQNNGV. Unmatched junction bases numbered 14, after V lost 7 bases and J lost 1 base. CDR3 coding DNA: TGTGCCAGCACCCCAATATGGGGGGGAAGGGGCACAGATACGCAGTATTTT. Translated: CASTPIWGGRGTDTQYF. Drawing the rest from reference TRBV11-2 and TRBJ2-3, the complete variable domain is EAGVAQSPRYKIIEKRQSVAFWCNPISGHATLYWYQQILGQGPKLLIQFQNNGVVDDSQLPKDRFSAERLKGVDSTLKIQPAKLEDSAVYLCASTPIWGGRGTDTQYFGPGTRLTVL.

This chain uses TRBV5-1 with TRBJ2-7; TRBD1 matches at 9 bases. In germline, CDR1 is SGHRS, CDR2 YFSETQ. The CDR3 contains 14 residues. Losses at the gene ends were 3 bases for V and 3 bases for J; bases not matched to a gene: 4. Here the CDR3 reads CASSSTTGGYEQYF. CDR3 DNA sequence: TGCGCCAGCAGCTCAACGACAGGGGGCTACGAGCAGTACTTC.

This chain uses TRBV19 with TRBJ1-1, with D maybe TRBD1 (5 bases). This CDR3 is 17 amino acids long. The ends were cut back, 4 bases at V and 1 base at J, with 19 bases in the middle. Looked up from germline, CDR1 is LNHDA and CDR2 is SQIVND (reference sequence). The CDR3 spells CASSTRQWTTGNTEAFF. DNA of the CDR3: TGTGCCAGTAGTACTCGACAATGGACAACGGGGAACACTGAAGCTTTCTTT.

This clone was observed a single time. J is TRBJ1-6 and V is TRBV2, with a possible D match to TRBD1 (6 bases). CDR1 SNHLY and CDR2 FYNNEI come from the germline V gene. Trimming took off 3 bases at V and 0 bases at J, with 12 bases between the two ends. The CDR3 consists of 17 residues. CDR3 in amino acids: CASSEGGPGSYNSPLHF. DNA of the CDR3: TGTGCCAGCAGTGAGGGGGGGCCAGGCTCCTATAATTCACCCCTCCACTTT. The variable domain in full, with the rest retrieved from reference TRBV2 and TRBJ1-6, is EPEVTQTPSHQVTQMGQEVILRCVPISNHLYFYWYRQILGQKVEFLVSFYNNEISEKSEIFDDQFSVERPDGSNFTLKIRSTKLEDSAMYFCASSEGGPGSYNSPLHFGNGTRLTVT.

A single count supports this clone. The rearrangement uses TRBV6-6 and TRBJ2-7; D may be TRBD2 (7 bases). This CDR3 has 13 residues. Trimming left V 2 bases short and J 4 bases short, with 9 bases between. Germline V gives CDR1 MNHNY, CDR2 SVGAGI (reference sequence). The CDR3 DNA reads TGTGCCAGCAGTTACAGGGGGGGGTACGAGCAGTACTTC. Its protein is CASSYRGGYEQYF.

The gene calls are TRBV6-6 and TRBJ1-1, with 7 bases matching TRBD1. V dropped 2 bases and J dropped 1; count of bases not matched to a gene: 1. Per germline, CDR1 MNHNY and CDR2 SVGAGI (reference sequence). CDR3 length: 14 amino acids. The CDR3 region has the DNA TGTGCCAGCAGTTACAGGGGGCCGAACACTGAAGCTTTCTTT. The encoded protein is CASSYRGPNTEAFF.

The CDR3 bases are TGTGCCAGTAGCACCCCGGACAGGTTCACCGATACGCAGTATTTT. It translates to CASSTPDRFTDTQYF. The genes are TRBV19 and TRBJ2-3; the match to TRBD1 covers 7 bases. Germline CDR1 reads LNHDA; CDR2 reads SQIVND (reference sequence). With V trimmed by 6 bases and J by 6 bases, 12 bases remained unmatched. This CDR3 comprises 15 residues.

The CDR3 nucleotides read TGTGCCAGCAGCCAAGTTGGGACAGAGAATGAAAAACTGTTTTTT. Amino acids: CASSQVGTENEKLFF. The gene calls are TRBV4-2 and TRBJ1-4, with 7 bases lining up with TRBD1. Germline trimming cut 1 base from V and 5 bases from J; bases unmatched to any gene: 4. The CDR3 spans 15 residues. Germline CDR1 reads LGHNA; CDR2 reads YNFKEQ.

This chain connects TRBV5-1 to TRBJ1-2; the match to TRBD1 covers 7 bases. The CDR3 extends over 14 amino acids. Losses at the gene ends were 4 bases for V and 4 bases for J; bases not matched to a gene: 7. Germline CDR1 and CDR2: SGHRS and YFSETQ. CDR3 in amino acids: CASSPGGGGYGYTF. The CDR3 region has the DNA TGCGCCAGCAGCCCGGGAGGGGGCGGCTATGGCTACACCTTC.

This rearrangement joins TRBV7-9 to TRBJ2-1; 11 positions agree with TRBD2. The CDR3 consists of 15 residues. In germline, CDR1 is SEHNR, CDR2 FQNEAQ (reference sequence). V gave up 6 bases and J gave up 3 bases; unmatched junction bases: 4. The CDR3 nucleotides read TGTGCCAGCAGGTCCGGGACTAGCGGCTACAATGAGCAGTTCTTC. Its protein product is CASRSGTSGYNEQFF. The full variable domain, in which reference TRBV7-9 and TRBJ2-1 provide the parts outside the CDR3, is DTGVSQNPRHKITKRGQNVTFRCDPISEHNRLYWYRQTLGQGPEFLTYFQNEAQLEKSRLLSDRFSAERPKGSFSTLEIQRTEQGDSAMYLCASRSGTSGYNEQFFGPGTRLTVL.

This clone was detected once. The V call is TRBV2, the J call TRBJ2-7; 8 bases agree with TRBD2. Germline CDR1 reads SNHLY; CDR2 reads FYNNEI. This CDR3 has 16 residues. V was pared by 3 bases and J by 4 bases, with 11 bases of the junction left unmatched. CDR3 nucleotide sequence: TGTGCCAGCAGTGACTTTAGCGGGGACCCGCTTTACGAGCAGTACTTC. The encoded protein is CASSDFSGDPLYEQYF.

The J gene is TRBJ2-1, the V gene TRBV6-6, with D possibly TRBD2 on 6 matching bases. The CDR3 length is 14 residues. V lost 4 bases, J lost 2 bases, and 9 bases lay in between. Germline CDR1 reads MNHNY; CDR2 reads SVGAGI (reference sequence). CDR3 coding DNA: TGTGCCAGCAGTTTGGGACTTACCTACAATGAGCAGTTCTTC. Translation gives CASSLGLTYNEQFF.

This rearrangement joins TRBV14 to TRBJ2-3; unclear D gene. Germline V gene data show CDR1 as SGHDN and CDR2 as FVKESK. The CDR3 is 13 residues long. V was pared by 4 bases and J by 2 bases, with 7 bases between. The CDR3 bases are TGTGCCAGCAGCCGAGATCTCACAGATACGCAGTATTTT. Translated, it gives CASSRDLTDTQYF.

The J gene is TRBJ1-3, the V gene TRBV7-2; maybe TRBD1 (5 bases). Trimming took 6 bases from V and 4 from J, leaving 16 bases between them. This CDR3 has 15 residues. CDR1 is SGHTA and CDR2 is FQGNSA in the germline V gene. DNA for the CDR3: TGTGCCAGCAGTCCCCCCGGGGGGAGAGGAAACACCATATATTTT. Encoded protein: CASSPPGGRGNTIYF. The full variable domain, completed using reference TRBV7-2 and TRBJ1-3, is GAGVSQSPSNKVTEKGKDVELRCDPISGHTALYWYRQSLGQGLEFLIYFQGNSAPDKSGLPSDRFSAERTGGSVSTLTIQRTQQEDSAVYLCASSPPGGRGNTIYFGEGSWLTVV.

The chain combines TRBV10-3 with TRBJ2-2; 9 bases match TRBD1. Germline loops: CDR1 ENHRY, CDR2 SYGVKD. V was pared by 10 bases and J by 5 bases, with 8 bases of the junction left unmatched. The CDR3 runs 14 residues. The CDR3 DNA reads TGTGCCAGCACCGGGACAGGGCCGACCGGGGAGCTGTTTTTT. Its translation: CASTGTGPTGELFF.

CDR3 residues: CASSFVRQGSTGELFF. The CDR3, as DNA: TGTGCCAGCAGCTTTGTCAGGCAGGGTAGTACCGGGGAGCTGTTTTTT. This rearrangement joins TRBV5-5 to TRBJ2-2; perhaps TRBD1 as D (5 bases). This CDR3 has 16 amino acids. The V gene lost 2 bases and the J gene lost 5 bases, with 16 bases spanning the gap. The germline CDR1 and CDR2 sequences are SGHKS and YYEKEE (reference sequence). Based on the CDR3 plus reference TRBV5-5 and TRBJ2-2, the full variable domain is DAGVTQSPTHLIKTRGQQVTLRCSPISGHKSVSWYQQVLGQGPQFIFQYYEKEERGRGNFPDRFSARQFPNYSSELNVNALLLGDSALYLCASSFVRQGSTGELFFGEGSRLTVL.